This T cell receptor (delta chain) derives from a study of γδ T cells in repeated Plasmodium falciparum infection. Flow sorting of PBMC yielded separate Vgamma9/Vdelta2+ and Vdelta2-negative gammadelta T cell populations for bulk repertoire analysis. This clone occurred many times. This DNA translates differently at residue 12 from the TCRdb protein, which is that of a much larger clone; a read error is likely, and the protein shown is the DNA's own translation. TCRdb re-called the multiplex PCR reads via CATT. This table holds 45,000 to 60,000 delta-chain clones, roughly 2% found once. V lost 5 bases and J lost 1; bases outside the gene matches: 13. CDR3 length equals 18 residues. Germline lookup yields CDR1 TSWWSYY and CDR2 QGS.

The chain carries TRDV1 and TRDJ1, with TRDD3 matching 10 bases. The J gene was not available in TCRdb and was assigned here by matching the DNA to germline segments. The receptor comes from a pool of human donors (malaria-infected and uninfected, not separated). The material sequenced was gamma-delta T cells from blood. The CDR3 loop reads CALGNPYWGIGGTDKLIF. The CDR3 DNA reads as TGTGCTCTTGGGAACCCCTACTGGGGGATTGGGGGCACCGATAAACTCATCTTT.